The entry below describes one TCR beta chain. This entry comes from a study of blood T cells in healthy people across ages. Primed by a sample-barcoded 5' primer and a J-beta primer mix, a second PCR proceeded for 7 to 11 cycles. TCRdb independently ran MiXCR on the 5' RACE reads; one entry per CDR3 protein. The sample consists of just over 800,000 distinct CDR3 sequences, around 62% of them appearing once. This CDR3 spans 14 amino acids. Germline values: CDR1 SGHTA, CDR2 FQGTGA. V lost 0 bases and J 5 bases, leaving 10 bases between the germline ends. The origin of this receptor is a man aged 25-40 years in good health. The rearrangement links TRBV7-3 to TRBJ1-2, with D maybe TRBD1 (6 bases). Source material: blood. The CDR3 loop is CASSLTGRGYGYTF. CDR3 DNA: TGTGCCAGCAGCTTAACGGGAAGGGGGTATGGCTACACCTTC.